This T cell receptor (beta chain) was recorded in a study of shared clonotypes between healthy human individuals. Positively selected for CCR7, the CD45RO-negative cells used as naive CD8 cells excluded terminally differentiated effector memory CD45RA+ cells. It was across several immunoSEQ plates that each subset's genomic DNA was evenly split. TCRdb's copy holds only in-frame clones and misses some; the assay was immunoSEQ multiplex PCR. The data contain just over 2,000,000 clones, about 95% of them seen just once; the ten biggest clones take up about 1.1%. Overall study findings and caveats: In having few donors, the study represented limited genetic and exposure-history diversity. Some naive CD4 clonotypes, around 4.9%, turned up in common across a few donors. Among donors, clonotype sharing was expected to be affected by sequencing depth.

V trimming: 5 bases; J trimming: 2 bases; junction bases outside the gene matches: 6. The CDR3 is made up of 15 amino acids. CDR1 and CDR2 from the germline V gene are SGHRS and YFSETQ. This clone has a single count. No antigen is known for it. Other DNA sequences in the same sample also yield this CDR3. The sample consisted of naive CD8+ T cells sorted from blood. The TCR originated in a man between 18 and 35 years old in good health. V and J are TRBV5-1 and TRBJ2-1, with 8 bases aligning to TRBD2. CDR3 sequence reads: CASSFAGGPYNEQFF. The CDR3 bases are TGCGCCAGCAGTTTTGCGGGAGGTCCCTACAATGAGCAGTTCTTC.